The following is a T cell receptor beta chain sequence with its context. In the original workflow: Estimates of nucleated cell counts were drawn from the amplification of reference gene primers. Produced via immunoSEQ multiplex PCR; TCRdb's table is partial and in-frame only. V, J and clone size are those of that table, while D and trimming were read from the DNA. The sample holds about 190,000 clones, 86% seen once. The source of the sample is a study of blood T cell repertoires in COVID-19. Donors were grouped by their self-reported clinical history. The clonotype was recovered from a man aged 35 to 55 with acute COVID-19. The sequencing sample was made of PBMCs or T cells enriched from blood (not recorded which).

The CDR3 loop is CASSGQGAYTEAFF. The DNA of the CDR3 is TGTGCCAGCAGTGGGCAGGGGGCATACACTGAAGCTTTCTTT. This chain joins TRBV28 and TRBJ1-1; 8 bases line up with TRBD1. Germline V lookup: CDR1 MDHEN, CDR2 SYDVKM. CDR3 length: 14 amino acids. Unmatched junction bases numbered 5, after V lost 5 bases and J lost 3 bases.